The source of this TCR beta chain is a study of blood T cell repertoires in COVID-19. Study details: Collection of acute and convalescent COVID-19 samples took place in the United States, Italy and Spain. The cDNA or gDNA used as material had been derived from T cells, B-cell-depleted T cells, or PBMCs.

Libraries were prepared by immunoSEQ multiplex PCR; TCRdb keeps only in-frame clonotypes and omits some of them. Of 240,000 or so clones in the sample, roughly nine tenths were seen once. The V gene's germline CDR1 is SGDLS and CDR2 YYNGEE. The CDR3 consists of 13 residues. Trimming stripped 0 bases from V and 0 bases from J, with 3 bases between. This clone was detected only a few times. Other DNA sequences in the sample encode the same CDR3. Specimen: peripheral blood. The sequence was obtained from a man in his sixties with acute or convalescent COVID-19. The genes are TRBV9 and TRBJ1-1, with D uncertain. Written as DNA, the CDR3 is TGTGCCAGCAGCGTAGCAGTGAACACTGAAGCTTTCTTT. This codes for CASSVAVNTEAFF.